The 11 T cell receptor beta chains below were found in one sample sequenced in a study of PD-L1 blockade in urothelial cancer (dated by TCRdb to between 2016 and 2019). The time point label corresponds to: peripheral blood 6 weeks after treatment start. Library creation used the immunoSEQ multiplex PCR assay. TCRdb mirrors the immuneACCESS table, restricted to in-frame sequences. Some clones are absent from its copies; in checked studies, under half trace to an unresolved V gene, and the reason for the others is unknown. This sample lists tens of thousands of clones; roughly 91% were detected once. The biggest ten clones account for less than 3% of the sample. The material was PBMCs, obtained around atezolizumab (anti-PD-L1) treatment. The receptors stem from a man between 60 and 75 years old with urothelial cancer.

The CDR3 DNA reads as TGTGCCAGCAGTCGAGGGGACAGCGCAGGAGACACCATATATTTT. Its protein product is CASSRGDSAGDTIYF. V is TRBV6-1 and J is TRBJ1-3, with 7 bases identical to TRBD1. After removal of 5 bases from V and 8 bases from J, the junction contained 12 bases not matched to a gene. Germline CDR1 MNHNS, CDR2 SASEGT. This CDR3 is built from 15 residues.

The V and J genes are TRBV19 and TRBJ1-3; 7 positions agree with TRBD1. The CDR3 contains 19 residues. Germline V gene sequence: CDR1 LNHDA, CDR2 SQIVND (reference sequence). Germline trimming cut 8 bases from V and 0 bases from J; bases unmatched to any gene: 19. This CDR3 reads CASAGGTDGYRSSGNTIYF. CDR3 nucleotide sequence: TGTGCCAGTGCAGGCGGGACAGACGGCTACCGGAGCTCTGGAAACACCATATATTTT.

V usage is TRBV7-2 and J usage is TRBJ2-5; D is unclear. The germline CDR1 and CDR2 sequences are SGHTA and FQGNSA. The CDR3 loop spans 16 amino acids. V was cut by 1 base and J by 4 bases, with 16 bases left in between. The CDR3 region has the DNA TGTGCCAGCAGCTTAGTTCGTATATTTGTGGCAGAGACCCAGTACTTC. It translates to CASSLVRIFVAETQYF.

This clone is a singleton in its sample. The rearrangement links TRBV10-3 to TRBJ2-7; TRBD1 matches at 9 bases. The trim removed 3 bases at V and 3 bases at J, leaving 9 bases unmatched. CDR1 is ENHRY, CDR2 SYGVKD, per germline. CDR3 size: 16 residues. CDR3 nucleotide sequence: TGTGCCATCAGTGACCCGGGGGGACAGGGTTACTACGAGCAGTACTTC. Translated: CAISDPGGQGYYEQYF.

With respect to this clone: The junction departs from germline at one end; a sequencing error may be responsible. J is TRBJ2-2 and V is TRBV19; 8 nucleotides line up with TRBD1. CDR1 and CDR2 (germline): LNHDA, SQIVND (reference sequence). This CDR3 comprises 15 residues. The CDR3, as DNA: TGTGCCAGTAGTGTAGACAGGGGGAACACCGGGGAGCTGTTTTTT. Protein: CASSVDRGNTGELFF.

The chain links TRBV5-1 to TRBJ2-6; 8 positions match TRBD2. Germline CDR1 is SGHRS and CDR2 is YFSETQ. The CDR3 has 17 amino acids. The ends lost 1 base at V and 3 bases at J; junction bases unmatched: 6. CDR3 loop: CASSLREGTGGANVLTF. The CDR3 bases are TGCGCCAGCAGCTTGCGGGAGGGAACGGGTGGGGCCAACGTCCTGACTTTC.

DNA for the CDR3: TGTGCCTGGAGTGTAAGACAGGGCGATGGCTACACCTTC. This sequence encodes CAWSVRQGDGYTF. The V call is TRBV30, the J call TRBJ1-2; 7 nucleotides match TRBD1. The J segment lost 6 bases and the V segment lost 0 bases, leaving 4 bases of the junction unmatched. Per the germline V gene, CDR1 is GTSNPN and CDR2 is SVGIG (reference sequence). CDR3 length: 13 amino acids.

The chain recombines TRBV28 with TRBJ2-6, with D uncertain. Germline CDR1 and CDR2: MDHEN and SYDVKM. V lost 7 bases to trimming and J lost 1 base, with 11 bases between them. This CDR3 spans 15 amino acids. In DNA, the CDR3 is TGTGCCAGCAATCCGGTGAAGTCTGGGGCCAACGTCCTGACTTTC. Translated: CASNPVKSGANVLTF. The variable domain in full, completed from reference TRBV28 and TRBJ2-6, reads DVKVTQSSRYLVKRTGEKVFLECVQDMDHENMFWYRQDPGLGLRLIYFSYDVKMKEKGDIPEGYSVSREKKERFSLILESASTNQTSMYLCASNPVKSGANVLTFGAGSRLTVL.

V and J are TRBV7-9 and TRBJ2-7; a weak D match, TRBD1 (6 bases). The CDR3 spans 14 residues. Per the germline V gene, CDR1 is SEHNR and CDR2 is FQNEAQ (reference sequence). V lost 5 bases, J lost 4 bases, and 15 bases lay in between. The CDR3 protein is CASSPQGTPYEQYF. The CDR3 DNA reads TGTGCCAGCAGCCCCCAGGGGACCCCGTACGAGCAGTACTTC.

This sequence joins TRBV7-2 and TRBJ1-1; 8 nucleotides align to TRBD1. CDR1 is SGHTA and CDR2 is FQGNSA in the germline V gene. The CDR3 is 15 residues long. J was trimmed by 6 bases and V by 4 bases; bases with no gene match: 10. Here the CDR3 reads CASSSGQGGGAEAFF. The CDR3 DNA reads TGTGCCAGCAGCTCTGGACAGGGCGGGGGGGCTGAAGCTTTCTTT.

The rearrangement links TRBV28 to TRBJ1-1, with 9 bases identical to TRBD1. There are 16 residues in the CDR3. Looked up from germline, CDR1 is MDHEN and CDR2 is SYDVKM. V shed 4 bases, J shed 4 bases, and the junction held 10 bases outside the gene matches. CDR3 sequence reads: CASSSVPTGGITEAFF. As DNA, the CDR3 is TGTGCCAGCAGTTCAGTCCCGACAGGGGGTATCACTGAAGCTTTCTTT.